This passage covers 25 T cell receptor beta chains from one sample sequenced in a study of cytomegalovirus exposure and HLA in healthy donors. PCR involved 60 Vbeta and 13 Jbeta primers. Only in-frame clones appear in the TCRdb table, and some are missing; sequencing was by immunoSEQ multiplex PCR. This table has 150,000 to 200,000 clones, 82% appearing once. The sequencing input was PBMCs. The receptor set was obtained from a man aged 35 to 55 in good health and CMV-seronegative.

V usage is TRBV6-6 and J usage is TRBJ2-3; 10 nucleotides align to TRBD1. Germline CDR1 MNHNY, CDR2 SVGAGI (reference sequence). CDR3 length: 15 residues. V was clipped by 7 bases and J by 2 bases; unmatched bases: 6. DNA of the CDR3: TGTGCCAGCACGCGACAGGGGGCGAACACAGATACGCAGTATTTT. Its protein is CASTRQGANTDTQYF.

CDR3 DNA: TGTGCCAGTACAGGGGTCGAGGTGGCAGATACGCAGTATTTT. It translates to CASTGVEVADTQYF. The chain uses TRBV28 and TRBJ2-3, with 7 bases aligning to TRBD1. Germline trimming cut 9 bases from V and 4 bases from J; bases unmatched to any gene: 10. The CDR3 length is 14 residues. Germline V gene sequence: CDR1 MDHEN, CDR2 SYDVKM.

This clone was counted a few times. V is TRBV18 and J is TRBJ1-1; tentatively, D is TRBD1 (6 bases). This CDR3 spans 13 amino acids. CDR1 is KGHSH, CDR2 LQKENI, per germline. Trimming cost V 6 bases and J 4 bases, with 12 bases left between them. The CDR3 DNA sequence: TGTGCCAGCTCGGCGACAGGATCCACTGAAGCTTTCTTT. Translating gives CASSATGSTEAFF. The variable domain in full, with the rest retrieved from reference TRBV18 and TRBJ1-1, is NAGVMQNPRHLVRRRGQEARLRCSPMKGHSHVYWYRQLPEEGLKFMVYLQKENIIDESGMPKERFSAEFPKEGPSILRIQQVVRGDSAAYFCASSATGSTEAFFGQGTRLTVV.

CDR3 bases: TGTGCCAGCAGTTCAGACAGGACTTATGGCTACACCTTC. This encodes CASSSDRTYGYTF. The chain recombines TRBV6-5 with TRBJ1-2; possibly TRBD1 for D (6 bases). The germline CDR1 and CDR2 sequences are MNHEY and SVGAGI. This CDR3 region has 13 residues. V was pared by 4 bases and J by 5 bases, with 11 bases between.

The chain has TRBV29-1 and TRBJ2-5, with D unclear. CDR3 length equals 12 residues. Per the germline V gene, CDR1 is SQVTM and CDR2 is ANQGSEA. Trimming stripped 3 bases from V and 0 bases from J, with 5 bases between. The CDR3 is CSVDVYQETQYF. CDR3 coding DNA: TGCAGCGTTGACGTGTACCAAGAGACCCAGTACTTC.

This chain links TRBV7-3 with TRBJ2-1; D may be TRBD2 (5 bases). Germline CDR1 is SGHTA and CDR2 is FQGTGA. V was cut by 0 bases and J by 7 bases, with 16 bases left in between. The CDR3 loop spans 16 amino acids. CDR3 in DNA: TGTGCCAGCAGCTTAACTGGGCCGGGATATAGGAATGAGCAGTTCTTC. This gives the protein CASSLTGPGYRNEQFF.

The chain links TRBV29-1 to TRBJ2-3, with 9 nucleotides matching TRBD1. Trimming took 7 bases from V and 1 from J; bases not matched to a gene: 18. Germline V gene lookup returns CDR1 SQVTM and CDR2 ANQGSEA. CDR3 length: 18 amino acids. This chain's CDR3 is CSAVPGQGRGLRTDTQYF. The CDR3 DNA is TGCAGCGCCGTTCCGGGACAGGGTAGGGGCCTACGCACAGATACGCAGTATTTT.

This chain connects TRBV15 to TRBJ1-1, with a weak D call TRBD1 (6 bases). Trimming pared 6 bases from V and 3 bases from J, leaving 11 bases between. From germline, CDR1 is LNHNV and CDR2 YYDKDF (reference sequence). This CDR3 region has 13 residues. The CDR3 nucleotides read TGTGCCACCAGTGACAGGACCTACACTGAAGCTTTCTTT. This encodes CATSDRTYTEAFF.

This clone was detected a few times. The chain carries TRBV2 and TRBJ2-1, with a weak D call TRBD2 (5 bases). Trimming stripped 6 bases from V and 9 bases from J, with 12 bases between. The CDR3 has 12 amino acids. Germline V gives CDR1 SNHLY, CDR2 FYNNEI. This CDR3 is CASSREKGEQFF. The CDR3 nucleotides read TGTGCCAGCAGCCGGGAAAAGGGTGAGCAGTTCTTC.

The chain links TRBV7-2 to TRBJ2-7; TRBD2 aligns across 12 bases. Germline V CDR1 and CDR2: SGHTA, FQGNSA. The V gene end was trimmed by 5 bases and the J gene end by 2 bases; junction bases not matched to a gene: 4. The CDR3 is 15 residues long. CDR3 DNA: TGTGCCAGCAGCCTGGGGACTAGCGGGCCCTACGAGCAGTACTTC. Amino acids: CASSLGTSGPYEQYF.

The gene calls are TRBV5-1 and TRBJ2-7; 9 positions agree with TRBD1. V was pared by 3 bases and J by 6 bases, with 7 bases of the junction left unmatched. The CDR3 consists of 14 residues. Germline V lookup: CDR1 SGHRS, CDR2 YFSETQ. DNA for the CDR3: TGCGCCAGCAGCTGGGGGGGACAGGGTTTCGAGCAGTACTTC. Protein: CASSWGGQGFEQYF.

The chain is built from TRBV4-1 and TRBJ1-2; D not certain. CDR3 length: 16 residues. Trimming took off 0 bases at V and 6 bases at J, with 17 bases between the two ends. The germline V gene encodes CDR1 MGHRA and CDR2 YSYEKL. CDR3 coding DNA: TGCGCCAGCAGCCAAGATTGGACTCGTTCCTTTAATGGCTACACCTTC. Translated: CASSQDWTRSFNGYTF.

The genes are TRBV5-1 and TRBJ2-7, with 7 bases lining up with TRBD1. In germline, CDR1 is SGHRS, CDR2 YFSETQ. Losses at the gene ends were 0 bases for V and 2 bases for J; bases not matched to a gene: 2. This CDR3 spans 14 amino acids. The chain's CDR3 is CASSLAQGPYEQYF. CDR3 DNA: TGCGCCAGCAGCTTGGCACAGGGGCCCTACGAGCAGTACTTC.

CDR3 DNA: TGTGCCAGTAGTGCGAGGGACACTCTGGAGCAGTACTTC. It specifies CASSARDTLEQYF. The chain has TRBV19 and TRBJ2-7, with D possibly TRBD1 on 6 matching bases. The CDR3 extends over 13 amino acids. Germline CDR1 is LNHDA and CDR2 is SQIVND (reference sequence). V lost 5 bases and J lost 7, with 15 bases in between.

The CDR3 reads CASNTTPGQGRYGYTF. DNA of the CDR3: TGTGCCAGCAACACAACCCCGGGACAGGGGCGTTATGGCTACACCTTC. J is TRBJ1-2 and V is TRBV28; 10 bases are shared with TRBD1. This CDR3 contains 16 residues. Germline V gives CDR1 MDHEN, CDR2 SYDVKM. Losses at the gene ends were 7 bases for V and 5 bases for J; bases not matched to a gene: 13.

This clone has a handful of counts. The genes are TRBV5-1 and TRBJ2-3; a weak D match, TRBD1 (5 bases). Germline CDR1 is SGHRS and CDR2 is YFSETQ. Trimming took 1 base from V and 1 from J, leaving 7 bases between them. CDR3 length: 14 amino acids. CDR3 region: CASSLLTGTDTQYF. The CDR3 DNA reads TGCGCCAGCAGCTTGCTGACAGGCACAGATACGCAGTATTTT.

The gene calls are TRBV13 and TRBJ2-7, with 10 positions matching TRBD1. The CDR3 contains 15 residues. Germline CDR1 reads PRHDT; CDR2 reads FYEKMQ (reference sequence). V was pared by 0 bases and J by 7 bases, with 6 bases of the junction left unmatched. The CDR3 sequence is CASSLGTGGVSEQYF. The CDR3, as DNA: TGTGCCAGCAGCTTAGGGACAGGGGGCGTGTCAGAGCAGTACTTC.

The genes are TRBV27 and TRBJ2-7, with 9 bases fitting TRBD1. Germline lookup yields CDR1 MNHEY and CDR2 SMNVEV (reference sequence). Unmatched junction bases numbered 16, after V lost 4 bases and J lost 9 bases. There are 16 residues in the CDR3. The CDR3 DNA reads TGTGCCAGCAGTTCTAGGCTTCGGGACAGGGCCTTTCGGCAGTACTTC. Protein: CASSSRLRDRAFRQYF.

This chain's CDR3 is CASSIDGQGRPSGANVLTF. The CDR3 region has the DNA TGTGCCAGTAGTATAGATGGACAGGGCAGACCCTCTGGGGCCAACGTCCTGACTTTC. This rearrangement joins TRBV19 to TRBJ2-6; 8 nucleotides line up with TRBD1. The CDR3 has 19 amino acids. J was trimmed by 0 bases and V by 0 bases; bases with no gene match: 7. Germline loops: CDR1 LNHDA, CDR2 SQIVND (reference sequence).

The chain has TRBV4-3 and TRBJ2-1; D is possibly TRBD2 (5 bases). Germline loops: CDR1 LGHNA, CDR2 YSLEER. CDR3 size: 15 residues. Deletions cut 0 bases from V and 4 bases from J, with 10 bases between. The CDR3 spells CASSQERRTYNEQFF. DNA of the CDR3: TGCGCCAGCAGCCAAGAAAGGCGGACTTACAATGAGCAGTTCTTC.

A few counts support this clone. This chain uses TRBV9 with TRBJ2-5, with TRBD1 identical over 9 bases. CDR3 length: 13 amino acids. Germline loops: CDR1 SGDLS, CDR2 YYNGEE. J was trimmed by 1 base and V by 8 bases; bases with no gene match: 3. The CDR3 bases are TGTGCCAGGGACAGGGGTAGCCAAGAGACCCAGTACTTC. Translating gives CARDRGSQETQYF.

V and J are TRBV28 and TRBJ1-2; 8 nucleotides match TRBD1. Trimming removed 10 bases from V and 3 bases from J; junction bases left unmatched: 1. The germline V gene has CDR1 MDHEN and CDR2 SYDVKM. There are 11 residues in the CDR3. CDR3 coding DNA: TGTGCCATACAGGGGGACTATGGCTACACCTTC. Protein: CAIQGDYGYTF.

This clone appeared once. The chain has TRBV7-2 and TRBJ2-3; D may be TRBD2 (7 bases). The CDR3 has 14 amino acids. Germline V gene lookup returns CDR1 SGHTA and CDR2 FQGNSA. V was cut by 8 bases and J by 2 bases, with 14 bases left in between. The CDR3 nucleotides are TGTGCCAGCGCTCTGGGGGGGGCCACAGATACGCAGTATTTT. It codes for CASALGGATDTQYF.

This clone showed up just once. Relative to the germline gene, one junction end is altered; a read error may explain this. The CDR3 nucleotides read TGTGCCAGCAGCCAAGTAACCGGGCTAGCGGGAGTCTCCGACGAGCAGTACTTC. It is translated as CASSQVTGLAGVSDEQYF. V is TRBV14 and J is TRBJ2-7; 10 nucleotides line up with TRBD2. Germline V gene data show CDR1 as SGHDN and CDR2 as FVKESK. The CDR3 covers 18 residues.

J is TRBJ1-1 and V is TRBV28; 8 bases map to TRBD1. The CDR3 sequence is 13 residues long. J lost 6 bases, V lost 3 bases, and 3 bases had no gene match. From germline, CDR1 is MDHEN and CDR2 SYDVKM. The CDR3 DNA follows: TGTGCCAGCAGTTTGTCACAGGGGGCTGAAGCTTTCTTT. Translation gives CASSLSQGAEAFF.